This T cell receptor beta chain was recovered during a study of blood T cells in healthy people across ages. Findings of the study overall: Per million T cells, the diversity of TCR beta decreased roughly linearly as age advanced.

Alongside a J-beta primer mix, a sample-barcoded 5' primer served in a second PCR lasting about 7 to 12 cycles. Every cDNA was tagged by a template-switch adaptor with 12 random nucleotides. Each CDR3 protein is one row after TCRdb ran MiXCR on the 5' RACE reads. The sample shows 910,000 or so distinct CDR3 sequences, roughly 47% of them seen only once. A remark on this clonotype: Its matching antigen is unknown.

V was shortened by 1 base and J by 3 bases, with 9 bases between the two germline ends. In germline, CDR1 is LGHNA, CDR2 YSLEER. The CDR3 covers 14 residues. The receptor's source is an older woman in good health. The V and J genes are TRBV4-3 and TRBJ2-5; D unclear. The specimen sequenced was blood. The CDR3 region is CASSQVVREETQYF. Written as DNA, the CDR3 is TGCGCCAGCAGCCAAGTTGTACGAGAAGAGACCCAGTACTTC.